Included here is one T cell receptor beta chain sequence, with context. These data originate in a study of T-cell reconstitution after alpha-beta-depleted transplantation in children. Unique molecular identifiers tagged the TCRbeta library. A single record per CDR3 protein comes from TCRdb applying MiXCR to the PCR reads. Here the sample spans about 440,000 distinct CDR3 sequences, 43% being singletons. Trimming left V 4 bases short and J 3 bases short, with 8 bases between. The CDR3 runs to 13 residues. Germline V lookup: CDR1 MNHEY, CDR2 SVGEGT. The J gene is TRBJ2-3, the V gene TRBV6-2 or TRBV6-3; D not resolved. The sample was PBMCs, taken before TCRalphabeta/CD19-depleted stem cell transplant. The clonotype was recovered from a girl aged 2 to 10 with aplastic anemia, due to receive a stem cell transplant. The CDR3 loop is CASSLVETDTQYF. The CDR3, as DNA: TGTGCCAGCAGTTTGGTGGAAACAGATACGCAGTATTTT.